Each of the 4 T cell receptor beta chains below was sequenced from the same sample in a study of vaccination and CD4 T cells after COVID-19. The Oncomine TCR Beta short-read assay was applied to DNA of cultured CD4+ T cells. TCRdb passed the PCR reads through MiXCR, listing each CDR3 protein once. The sample carries about 20,000 distinct CDR3 sequences, roughly three fifths recorded once. Stated treatment: roughly 11-day PBMC culture with coronavirus spike peptide pools or control peptides (ViraFEST assay). These receptors have no known antigen. The source material was CD4+ T cells from blood, cultured in vitro, sampled after SARS-CoV-2 vaccination. The receptor set was obtained from a human donor who had recovered from COVID-19.

V is TRBV10-3 and J is TRBJ2-3; 7 positions agree with TRBD2. CDR1 ENHRY and CDR2 SYGVKD come from the germline V gene. This CDR3 is 17 amino acids long. Trimming removed 0 bases from V and 6 bases from J; junction bases left unmatched: 12. CDR3 nucleotides: TGTGCCATCAGTGAGTCCACGGGGGGTCAGGCGGAGGATACGCAGTATTTT. Amino acid sequence: CAISESTGGQAEDTQYF.

In DNA form, the CDR3 reads TGTGCCAGCAGCTTAATCTCAGGGGGTAGGGGCACTGAAGCTTTCTTT. Its translation is CASSLISGGRGTEAFF. The J gene is TRBJ1-1, the V gene TRBV5-6; 7 nucleotides agree with TRBD1. V dropped 2 bases and J dropped 4; count of bases not matched to a gene: 11. Germline V lookup: CDR1 SGHDT, CDR2 YYEEEE. The CDR3 covers 16 residues.

The rearrangement uses TRBV20-1 and TRBJ2-7; no definite D call. With 6 bases removed from V and 6 bases from J, the gap between germline ends came to 12 bases. The CDR3 is 11 residues long. The germline V gene has CDR1 DFQATT and CDR2 SNEGSKA (reference sequence). Here the CDR3 DNA reads TGCAGTGCGAGAATCACGGGCGAGCAGTACTTC. Translating gives CSARITGEQYF.

The chain uses TRBV15 and TRBJ1-4, with D maybe TRBD1 (5 bases). The CDR3 is made up of 15 amino acids. The germline V gene encodes CDR1 LNHNV and CDR2 YYDKDF (reference sequence). V was clipped by 0 bases and J by 3 bases, with 8 bases between them. Written as DNA, the CDR3 is TGTGCCACCAGCAGAGACAGGGCTCCTAATGAAAAACTGTTTTTT. As protein: CATSRDRAPNEKLFF. The whole variable domain, remainder taken from reference TRBV15 and TRBJ1-4, is DAMVIQNPRYQVTQFGKPVTLSCSQTLNHNVMYWYQQKSSQAPKLLFHYYDKDFNNEADTPDNFQSRRPNTSFCFLDIRSPGLGDTAMYLCATSRDRAPNEKLFFGSGTQLSVL.